This note documents a single TCR beta chain sequence. The antigen is unknown. An approximately 0.45-1 mL peripheral blood aliquot was taken intraoperatively from four of eight donors. Clones were read by immunoSEQ multiplex PCR, and TCRdb kept only the in-frame ones, dropping some. The sample consists of around 44,000 clones, 85% to 95% of them appearing once. The CDR3 extends over 11 amino acids. V lost 7 bases, J lost 10 bases, and 11 bases lay in between. Germline lookup yields CDR1 SNHLY and CDR2 FYNNEI. These data are taken from a study of human thymus T cells. Study-level results: Biased V and J segment usage appeared in thymus and peripheral blood.

Sequenced material: blood. The chain uses TRBV2 and TRBJ2-1; D unclear. This receptor was obtained from a boy under two years old with a congenital heart defect but otherwise immunologically healthy. This CDR3 is CASTWQIEQFF. The CDR3, as DNA: TGTGCCAGCACCTGGCAGATAGAGCAGTTCTTC.